This T cell receptor beta chain was recorded in a study of blood T cell repertoires in COVID-19. Clones were read by immunoSEQ multiplex PCR, and TCRdb kept only the in-frame ones, dropping some. Of about 35,000 clones listed, approximately 81% are singletons. CDR1 and CDR2 from the germline V gene are KGHSH and LQKENI. V gave up 6 bases and J gave up 12 bases; unmatched junction bases: 13. This CDR3 comprises 13 residues. The sequence came from a man aged 55 to 70 in a cohort sampled during active COVID-19. The chain uses TRBV18 and TRBJ1-1, with 7 bases identical to TRBD1. Sequences were obtained from peripheral blood. The CDR3 sequence is CASSPSRQGETFF. Here the CDR3 DNA reads TGTGCCAGCTCGCCTTCTCGACAGGGTGAGACTTTCTTT.